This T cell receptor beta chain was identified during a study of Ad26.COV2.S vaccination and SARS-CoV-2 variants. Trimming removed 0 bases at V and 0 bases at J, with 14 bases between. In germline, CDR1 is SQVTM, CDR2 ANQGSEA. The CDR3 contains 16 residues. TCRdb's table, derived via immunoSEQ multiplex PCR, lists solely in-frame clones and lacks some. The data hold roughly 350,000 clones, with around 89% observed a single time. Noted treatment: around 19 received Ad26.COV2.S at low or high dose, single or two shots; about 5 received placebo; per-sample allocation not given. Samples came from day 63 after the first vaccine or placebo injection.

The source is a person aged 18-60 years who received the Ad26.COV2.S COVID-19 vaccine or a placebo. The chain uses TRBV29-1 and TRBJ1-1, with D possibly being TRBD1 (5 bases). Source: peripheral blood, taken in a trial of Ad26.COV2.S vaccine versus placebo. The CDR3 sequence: CSVEDRGEIMNTEAFF. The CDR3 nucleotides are TGCAGCGTTGAAGATCGAGGGGAGATCATGAACACTGAAGCTTTCTTT.